One and the same sample provided the 10 T cell receptor beta chains below, sequenced in a study of tumor and adjacent non-tumor tissue in lung cancer. Three rounds of nested PCR, following a modified ARM-PCR protocol, produced the TCRbeta library. TCRdb fed the multiplex PCR reads into MiXCR, producing one record per CDR3 protein. Of tens of thousands of distinct CDR3 sequences in the sample, 60% to 65% were seen once. This sample's RNA came from whole unsorted tissue. The normal lung tissue was taken more than 3 cm from the tumor edge. The sequenced sample consisted of distant non-tumor lung tissue. Receptors were obtained from a middle-aged woman with non-small cell lung cancer.

Regarding this clonotype: Just one base apart from a much larger clone, this may be a read error. The gene calls are TRBV4-2 and TRBJ2-1; D unresolved. V was pared by 2 bases and J by 12 bases, with 14 bases between. CDR3 size: 13 residues. Germline V lookup: CDR1 LGHNA, CDR2 YNFKEQ. DNA for the CDR3: TGTGCCAGCAGCCAACCCACGCCCAGTAGGCAGTTCTTC. Protein product: CASSQPTPSRQFF.

About this clonotype: An end of the junction differs from the germline gene, which may be a read error. The genes are TRBV4-2 and TRBJ2-7; 9 bases line up with TRBD2. The germline V gene has CDR1 LGHNA and CDR2 YNFKEQ. The CDR3 loop spans 17 amino acids. CDR3 residues: CAGSQDYASGATYEQYF. The CDR3 bases are TGTGCCGGCAGCCAAGATTATGCTAGCGGGGCTACCTACGAGCAGTACTTC.

A remark on this clonotype: A much larger clone is a single base away; this may be a read error. This is likely a read error, given that the CDR3 carries no conserved phenylalanine or tryptophan at its end. The V and J genes are TRBV6-1 and TRBJ2-7; D is ambiguous. Trimming removed 3 bases at V and 4 bases at J, with 16 bases between. Germline CDR1 MNHNS, CDR2 SASEGT. The CDR3 consists of 15 residues. The CDR3 region has the DNA TGTGCCAGCAGTGAGCCGGAACAAGGATATTACGAGCAGTACTTA. This translates into CASSEPEQGYYEQYL.

With respect to this clonotype: The final CDR3 position lacks the conserved phenylalanine or tryptophan, pointing to a likely read error. The DNA is left out, because the CDR3 cannot be placed on it with certainty; the CDR3 is given as TCRdb lists it. This CDR3 is CASSLTTLAGGPRVSEHFL. V is TRBV11-2 and J is TRBJ2-1; whether TRBD2, the table's D call, matches the DNA was not checked. Looked up from germline, CDR1 is SGHAT and CDR2 is FQNNGV. The CDR3 is 19 amino acids long, termini counted.

Comment on this clonotype: The conserved phenylalanine or tryptophan is not found at the CDR3 terminus, so this likely reflects a read error. The chain couples TRBV7-9 to TRBJ2-7; 8 bases align to TRBD1. The CDR3 is 14 amino acids. V gave up 9 bases and J gave up 5 bases; unmatched junction bases: 12. Germline V gives CDR1 SEHNR, CDR2 FQNEAQ (reference sequence). DNA of the CDR3: TGTGCCAGTAGCCATGGACAGGGAAGAAACGAGCAGTACCTC. Residues: CASSHGQGRNEQYL.

The CDR3 reads CSARDPGQDSGNTIYF. DNA for the CDR3: TGCAGTGCTAGAGATCCAGGACAGGACTCTGGAAACACCATATATTTT. This chain joins TRBV20-1 and TRBJ1-3, with 7 bases matching TRBD1. CDR1 and CDR2 (germline): DFQATT, SNEGSKA (reference sequence). The CDR3 length is 16 residues. V lost 0 bases to trimming and J lost 0 bases; unmatched junction nucleotides: 5.

In the case of this clonotype: Germline and junction disagree at one end, which may indicate a read error. The rearrangement links TRBV19 to TRBJ1-1, with D hard to call. Germline-derived CDR1 and CDR2 are LNHDA and SQIVND (reference sequence). CDR3 size: 15 residues. The CDR3 DNA sequence: TGCGCCAGTACCCCTAGGCAGAACATGAATACTGAAGCTTTCTTT. As protein: CASTPRQNMNTEAFF.

A remark on this clonotype: The junction does not match germline at one end; this may be a read error. V usage is TRBV6-4 and J usage is TRBJ2-1, with 10 positions matching TRBD2. The CDR3 has 15 residues. Germline V gene lookup returns CDR1 MRHNA and CDR2 SNTAGT. As DNA, the CDR3 is TGTACCAGCAGTGACAGCGGGGGGGAGGCCGATGAGCAGTTCTTC. The encoded protein is CTSSDSGGEADEQFF.

This clonotype was observed at least ten times. The chain carries TRBV6-5 and TRBJ1-1; D is perhaps TRBD1 (5 bases). The CDR3 runs to 16 residues. Per germline, CDR1 MNHEY and CDR2 SVGAGI. V dropped 4 bases and J dropped 4 bases, with 19 bases sitting between them. The DNA of the CDR3 is TGTGCCAGCAGTTGGGGGGTGGGGGTCGTCGGCACTGAAGCTTTCTTT. Translating it yields CASSWGVGVVGTEAFF.

V is TRBV7-9 and J is TRBJ2-3; tentatively, D is TRBD2 (5 bases). From germline, CDR1 is SEHNR and CDR2 FQNEAQ (reference sequence). V lost 1 base to trimming and J lost 0 bases, with 14 bases between them. The CDR3 sequence is 17 residues long. The CDR3 DNA is TGTGCCAGCAGCTTAGGGGTCCGCGGGCCTAGCACAGATACGCAGTATTTT. Its protein is CASSLGVRGPSTDTQYF.